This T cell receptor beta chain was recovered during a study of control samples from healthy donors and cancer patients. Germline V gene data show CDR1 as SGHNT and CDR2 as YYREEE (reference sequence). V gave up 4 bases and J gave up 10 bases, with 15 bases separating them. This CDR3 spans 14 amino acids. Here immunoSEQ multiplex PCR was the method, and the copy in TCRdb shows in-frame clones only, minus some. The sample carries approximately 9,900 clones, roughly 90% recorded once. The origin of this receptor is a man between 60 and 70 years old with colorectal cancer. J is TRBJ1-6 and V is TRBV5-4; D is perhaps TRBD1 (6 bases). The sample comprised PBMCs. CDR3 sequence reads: CASSVQGVGSPLHF. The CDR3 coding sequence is TGTGCCAGCAGCGTACAGGGCGTTGGATCACCCCTCCACTTT. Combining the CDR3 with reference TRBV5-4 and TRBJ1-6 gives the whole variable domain ETGVTQSPTHLIKTRGQQVTLRCSSQSGHNTVSWYQQALGQGPQFIFQYYREEENGRGNFPPRFSGLQFPNYSSELNVNALELDDSALYLCASSVQGVGSPLHFGNGTRLTVT.